These 6 T cell receptor beta chains share one sample of origin, sequenced in a study of control samples from healthy donors and cancer patients. TCRdb keeps only in-frame clones here, not all; method: immunoSEQ multiplex PCR. The sample records 150,000 or so clones, 92% being singletons. The material sequenced was blood. These receptors were collected from a woman aged 25 to 39 in good health.

This chain links TRBV29-1 with TRBJ2-3; D assignment may be TRBD1 or TRBD2 (5 bases each). V was pared by 8 bases and J by 5 bases, with 14 bases between. Germline V gene data show CDR1 as SQVTM and CDR2 as ANQGSEA. The CDR3 sequence is 12 residues long. CDR3 in DNA: TGCAGCATCCGGGACGATGAAGATACGCAGTATTTT. The encoded protein is CSIRDDEDTQYF.

Turning to this clone: Other DNA sequences in this specimen translate into the identical CDR3. The rearrangement uses TRBV2 and TRBJ2-7; D remains unclear. Trimming left V 6 bases short and J 2 bases short, with 5 bases between. Per the germline V gene, CDR1 is SNHLY and CDR2 is FYNNEI. The CDR3 is made up of 11 amino acids. The CDR3, as DNA: TGTGCCAGCAGCGTCGCCTACGAGCAGTACTTC. Translating gives CASSVAYEQYF.

The rearrangement joins TRBV3-1 (or the pseudogene TRBV3-2) to TRBJ1-1, with 7 bases that match TRBD1. CDR1 is LGHDT, CDR2 YNNKEL, per germline (reference sequence). The CDR3 is 12 amino acids. V shed 1 base, J shed 10 bases, and the junction held 3 bases outside the gene matches. The CDR3 is CASSQGQGRAFF. The CDR3 DNA reads as TGTGCCAGCAGCCAAGGACAGGGAAGAGCTTTCTTT.

This clone has only one observation. The chain has TRBV7-6 and TRBJ2-5; D may be TRBD2 (6 bases). Trimming removed 3 bases at V and 3 bases at J, with 8 bases between. CDR3 size: 13 residues. The germline V gene has CDR1 SGHVS and CDR2 FNYEAQ. CDR3 sequence reads: CASSFSGEETQYF. The CDR3 DNA follows: TGTGCCAGCAGCTTCTCGGGGGAAGAGACCCAGTACTTC. Variable domain in full (rest from reference TRBV7-6 and TRBJ2-5): GAGVSQSPRYKVTKRGQDVALRCDPISGHVSLYWYRQALGQGPEFLTYFNYEAQQDKSGLPNDRFSAERPEGSISTLTIQRTEQRDSAMYRCASSFSGEETQYFGPGTRLLVL.

The chain carries TRBV5-4 and TRBJ1-2; D remains ambiguous. Germline lookup yields CDR1 SGHNT and CDR2 YYREEE (reference sequence). The CDR3 has 15 residues. V was pared by 2 bases and J by 0 bases, with 11 bases between. The CDR3 bases are TGTGCCAGCAGCTTCCCGGACGGTACTAACTATGGCTACACCTTC. This translates into CASSFPDGTNYGYTF.

V and J are TRBV6-5 and TRBJ2-2; D is undetermined. The germline CDR1 and CDR2 sequences are MNHEY and SVGAGI. The CDR3 runs to 16 residues. The germline V and J ends were trimmed by 4 bases and 5 bases, with 17 bases remaining between them. The CDR3 sequence: CASSLGLYVGTGELFF. The DNA for the CDR3 is TGTGCCAGCAGTTTAGGCCTCTATGTAGGAACCGGGGAGCTGTTTTTT.